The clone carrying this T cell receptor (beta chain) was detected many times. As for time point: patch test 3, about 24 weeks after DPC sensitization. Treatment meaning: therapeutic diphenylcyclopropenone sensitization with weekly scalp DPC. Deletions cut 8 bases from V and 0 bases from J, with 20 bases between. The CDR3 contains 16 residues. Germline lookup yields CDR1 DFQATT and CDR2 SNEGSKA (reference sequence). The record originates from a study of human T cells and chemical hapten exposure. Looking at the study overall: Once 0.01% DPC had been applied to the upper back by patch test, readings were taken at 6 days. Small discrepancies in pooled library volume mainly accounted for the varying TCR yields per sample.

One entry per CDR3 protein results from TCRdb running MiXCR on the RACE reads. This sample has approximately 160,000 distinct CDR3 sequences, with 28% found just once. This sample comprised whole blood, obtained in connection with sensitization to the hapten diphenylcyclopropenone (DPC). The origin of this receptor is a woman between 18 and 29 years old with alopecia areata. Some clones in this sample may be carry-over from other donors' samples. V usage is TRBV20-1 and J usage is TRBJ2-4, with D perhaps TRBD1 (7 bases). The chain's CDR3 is CSPARQGGVAKNIQYF. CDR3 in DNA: TGCAGTCCTGCCCGGCAGGGGGGTGTAGCCAAAAACATTCAGTACTTC.